This TCR beta chain was obtained from a study of blood T cell repertoires in COVID-19. At the level of the study: Samples came from the United States, Italy and Spain, spanning acute and convalescent COVID-19. PBMCs, B-cell-depleted T cells, or T cells were the source of the cDNA or gDNA that made up the material.

Enrolment of Seattle patients took place during active infection, and they were followed longitudinally. Under the authors' procedure: Nucleated cell counts were estimated from reference gene primer amplification. TCRdb's copy holds only in-frame clones and misses some; the assay was immunoSEQ multiplex PCR. The V and J calls and clone size were taken over from that table, and D and trimming were inferred from the DNA. Seen here are about 38,000 clones, around 84% observed once, and the top ten hold over 1.5%. V shed 4 bases and J shed 6 bases, with 12 bases lying between them. Looked up from germline, CDR1 is WNHNN and CDR2 is SYGVQD (reference sequence). The CDR3 is 14 residues long.

The source material was peripheral blood. The clonotype originates from a man in his 60s with COVID-19, enrolled during active disease. The rearrangement joins TRBV10-1 to TRBJ2-2, with D possibly matching TRBD2 (5 bases). The CDR3 here is CASSGGQRPGELFF. CDR3 coding DNA: TGCGCCAGCAGTGGCGGGCAGAGGCCCGGGGAGCTGTTTTTT.